These 20 T cell receptor beta chains originate from one sample sequenced in a study of T cells after yellow fever vaccination (dated 2019 in TCRdb). The library was obtained by 5' RACE. These reads were obtained on an Illumina NovaSeq 6000. TCRdb reran the public reads through fastp at Q25 and MiXCR, keeping productive beta chains. Identical CDR3 proteins give one entry, which carries the most common genes and DNA. The sample table records hundreds of thousands of distinct CDR3 sequences; about 5.2% of these occur just once. The ten largest clones represent 3% to 4% of the sample. The treatment or condition label on this specimen signifies: live attenuated yellow fever vaccine strain. The specimen was CD4+ T cells sorted from PBMCs, collected on the day of the yellow fever booster vaccination. All receptors derive from a man aged 18 to 35 who received the YFV17D yellow fever vaccine.

CDR3 in amino acids: CASSIIGGGTQYF. As DNA, the CDR3 is TGTGCCAGCAGCATTATAGGGGGGGGTACGCAGTATTTT. This sequence joins TRBV7-2 and TRBJ2-3; tentatively, D is TRBD2 (7 bases). The CDR3 runs 13 residues. The V end was cut by 5 bases, the J end by 8 bases, with 14 bases between. Germline values: CDR1 SGHTA, CDR2 FQGNSA.

This rearrangement joins TRBV6-1 to TRBJ2-1; D unresolved. V lost 3 bases and J lost 10, with 13 bases in between. This CDR3 has 13 residues. Germline V lookup: CDR1 MNHNS, CDR2 SASEGT. CDR3 sequence reads: CASSDRPPEEQFF. The CDR3, as DNA: TGTGCCAGCAGTGATCGTCCCCCGGAGGAGCAGTTCTTC.

The genes are TRBV18 and TRBJ2-1, with 7 positions matching TRBD1. Germline CDR1 is KGHSH and CDR2 is LQKENI. The length of the CDR3 is 15 residues. J lost 0 bases, V lost 5 bases, and 4 bases had no gene match. DNA for the CDR3: TGTGCCAGCTCAGGGACAGAAAGCTCCTACAATGAGCAGTTCTTC. Its protein is CASSGTESSYNEQFF. The variable domain in full, with the rest retrieved from reference TRBV18 and TRBJ2-1, is NAGVMQNPRHLVRRRGQEARLRCSPMKGHSHVYWYRQLPEEGLKFMVYLQKENIIDESGMPKERFSAEFPKEGPSILRIQQVVRGDSAAYFCASSGTESSYNEQFFGPGTRLTVL.

This clonotype came up a few times. V usage is TRBV5-4 and J usage is TRBJ2-2; no clear D. Deletions cut 5 bases from V and 0 bases from J, with 8 bases between. The germline CDR1 and CDR2 sequences are SGHNT and YYREEE (reference sequence). The CDR3 sequence is 14 residues long. Here the CDR3 reads CASRPDPNTGELFF. The CDR3 DNA reads as TGTGCCAGCAGACCGGACCCGAACACCGGGGAGCTGTTTTTT. The full variable domain, completed using reference TRBV5-4 and TRBJ2-2, is ETGVTQSPTHLIKTRGQQVTLRCSSQSGHNTVSWYQQALGQGPQFIFQYYREEENGRGNFPPRFSGLQFPNYSSELNVNALELDDSALYLCASRPDPNTGELFFGEGSRLTVL.

The sample holds a few counts of this clonotype. V is TRBV28 and J is TRBJ2-7; D perhaps matches TRBD2 (6 bases). This CDR3 region has 15 residues. The V gene's germline CDR1 is MDHEN and CDR2 SYDVKM. Trimming removed 5 bases at V and 2 bases at J, with 16 bases between. The CDR3 DNA sequence: TGTGCCAGCAGTGCCGGGACTGTACTCCCCTACGAGCAGTACGTC. Translation: CASSAGTVLPYEQYV.

This clonotype appeared many times. The genes are TRBV7-2 and TRBJ1-1; D is ambiguous. This CDR3 is 13 amino acids long. In germline, CDR1 is SGHTA, CDR2 FQGNSA. The V and J ends lost 5 bases and 4 bases respectively, with 11 bases between them. CDR3 DNA sequence: TGTGCCAGCAGCCAACCAAAATTCACTGAAGCTTTCTTT. Translating it yields CASSQPKFTEAFF.

The genes are TRBV3-1 and TRBJ1-1; D gene uncertain. The germline V gene has CDR1 LGHDT and CDR2 YNNKEL (reference sequence). CDR3 length: 11 residues. Trimming pared 5 bases from V and 5 bases from J, leaving 6 bases between. The CDR3 loop reads CASSTRTEAFF. In DNA form, the CDR3 reads TGTGCCAGCAGCACAAGAACTGAAGCTTTCTTT.

In its sample, this clonotype was seen a few times. This chain uses TRBV7-9 with TRBJ2-6, with 12 bases fitting TRBD2. Germline-derived CDR1 and CDR2 are SEHNR and FQNEAQ (reference sequence). The CDR3 runs to 18 residues. Trimming cost V 10 bases and J 0 bases; bases outside gene matches: 10. The DNA of the CDR3 is TGTGCCATCCCACCACTAGCGGGGGGATTCTCTGGGGCCAACGTCCTGACTTTC. This codes for CAIPPLAGGFSGANVLTF.

The J gene is TRBJ2-3, the V gene TRBV5-6, with D maybe TRBD2 (6 bases). Germline values: CDR1 SGHDT, CDR2 YYEEEE. V shed 4 bases and J shed 5 bases, with 20 bases lying between them. This CDR3 is 16 amino acids long. CDR3 in DNA: TGTGCCAGCAGCCCCCTCGGGACTTACGTCTTAGATACGCAGTATTTT. Encoded protein: CASSPLGTYVLDTQYF.

This clonotype was counted a few times. The genes are TRBV18 and TRBJ2-7; no firm D call. The CDR3 runs 15 residues. Trimming cost V 4 bases and J 7 bases, with 20 bases left between them. Germline values: CDR1 KGHSH, CDR2 LQKENI. The CDR3 spells CASSRTGLGPREQYF. CDR3 in DNA: TGTGCCAGCTCACGCACGGGTCTGGGCCCACGGGAGCAGTACTTC. The entire variable domain, with the rest obtained from reference TRBV18 and TRBJ2-7, is as follows: NAGVMQNPRHLVRRRGQEARLRCSPMKGHSHVYWYRQLPEEGLKFMVYLQKENIIDESGMPKERFSAEFPKEGPSILRIQQVVRGDSAAYFCASSRTGLGPREQYFGPGTRLTVT.

The chain uses TRBV12-3 or TRBV12-4 and TRBJ2-1; 8 nucleotides agree with TRBD1. The CDR3 loop spans 15 amino acids. After removal of 9 bases from V and 2 bases from J, the junction contained 9 bases not matched to a gene. CDR3 amino acids: CASGEAGGTYNEQFF. CDR3 DNA: TGTGCCAGTGGGGAGGCAGGGGGCACCTACAATGAGCAGTTCTTC.

The chain uses TRBV3-1 and TRBJ1-1; TRBD1 matches at 9 bases. The CDR3 spans 15 residues. The ends lost 4 bases at V and 4 bases at J; junction bases unmatched: 7. Germline V lookup: CDR1 LGHDT, CDR2 YNNKEL (reference sequence). CDR3 sequence reads: CASSPITGGFTEAFF. The CDR3 coding sequence is TGTGCCAGCAGCCCGATTACAGGGGGCTTCACTGAAGCTTTCTTT.

This rearrangement joins TRBV5-6 to TRBJ2-1; TRBD2 aligns across 8 bases. The V gene's germline CDR1 is SGHDT and CDR2 YYEEEE. With V trimmed by 4 bases and J by 5 bases, 11 bases remained unmatched. This CDR3 spans 16 amino acids. CDR3 DNA sequence: TGTGCCAGCAGCCCCCTTGGCGGGGGGCCAAACAATGAGCAGTTCTTC. It codes for CASSPLGGGPNNEQFF.

This clonotype was picked up a small number of times. This chain joins TRBV11-2 and TRBJ2-1; TRBD2 matches 11 bases. The CDR3 has 17 residues. CDR1 and CDR2 from the germline V gene are SGHAT and FQNNGV. J was trimmed by 6 bases and V by 4 bases; bases with no gene match: 11. The CDR3 protein is CASSSGASGGWGNEQFF. DNA for the CDR3: TGTGCCAGCAGCTCGGGCGCTAGCGGGGGGTGGGGCAATGAGCAGTTCTTC.

In this sample, this clonotype turned up many times. The genes are TRBV4-3 and TRBJ2-7; 7 nucleotides line up with TRBD1. The CDR3 contains 15 residues. V was pared by 3 bases and J by 2 bases, with 7 bases of the junction left unmatched. Germline V gene sequence: CDR1 LGHNA, CDR2 YSLEER. The CDR3 loop reads CASSHFRDSPYEQYF. The CDR3 DNA reads TGCGCCAGCAGCCACTTCCGGGACAGTCCCTACGAGCAGTACTTC.

This clonotype was observed at least ten times. The chain has TRBV5-1 and TRBJ2-1, with 8 bases identical to TRBD2. The trim removed 1 base at V and 5 bases at J, leaving 5 bases unmatched. Germline CDR1 and CDR2: SGHRS and YFSETQ. This CDR3 region has 15 residues. CDR3 DNA: TGCGCCAGCAGCTTGTCTTTACTAGCGGACAATGAGCAGTTCTTC. This translates into CASSLSLLADNEQFF.

This clonotype occurred many times. V gene TRBV6-2 or TRBV6-3 combines with J gene TRBJ2-1; a weak D match, TRBD1 (6 bases). V was shortened by 4 bases and J by 12 bases, with 10 bases between the two germline ends. This CDR3 is built from 11 residues. The V gene's germline CDR1 is MNHEY and CDR2 SVGEGT. The CDR3 region has the DNA TGTGCCAGCAGTTCCGGCAGGGGGCAGTTCTTC. Amino acids: CASSSGRGQFF.

The V call is TRBV15, the J call TRBJ2-1; TRBD2 matches 7 bases. The CDR3 runs to 14 residues. CDR1 and CDR2 from the germline V gene are LNHNV and YYDKDF (reference sequence). V gave up 1 base and J gave up 4 bases; unmatched junction bases: 1. As DNA, the CDR3 is TGTGCCACCAGCAGAGTCGGGGGGTACAATGAGCAGTTCTTC. Protein product: CATSRVGGYNEQFF.

This clonotype was seen a few times. V usage is TRBV7-9 and J usage is TRBJ2-5; unclear D gene. CDR1 and CDR2 from the germline V gene are SEHNR and FQNEAQ (reference sequence). The CDR3 totals 15 residues. Trimming took 1 base from V and 5 from J, leaving 14 bases between them. The CDR3 DNA reads TGTGCCAGCAGCTTAGGGGCAGAATTTTACGAGACCCAGTACTTC. Translation gives CASSLGAEFYETQYF. Together with reference TRBV7-9 and TRBJ2-5, the CDR3 gives the full variable domain: DTGVSQNPRHKITKRGQNVTFRCDPISEHNRLYWYRQTLGQGPEFLTYFQNEAQLEKSRLLSDRFSAERPKGSFSTLEIQRTEQGDSAMYLCASSLGAEFYETQYFGPGTRLLVL.

The sample holds a few counts of this clonotype. The chain links TRBV6-6 to TRBJ1-2; 9 bases fit TRBD1. V lost 6 bases, J lost 6 bases, and 8 bases stayed unmatched. The CDR3 is 14 residues long. Germline assignment: CDR1 MNHNY and CDR2 SVGAGI (reference sequence). The CDR3 sequence is CASRAWGQGDGYTF. CDR3 in DNA: TGTGCCAGCAGAGCTTGGGGACAGGGTGATGGCTACACCTTC.